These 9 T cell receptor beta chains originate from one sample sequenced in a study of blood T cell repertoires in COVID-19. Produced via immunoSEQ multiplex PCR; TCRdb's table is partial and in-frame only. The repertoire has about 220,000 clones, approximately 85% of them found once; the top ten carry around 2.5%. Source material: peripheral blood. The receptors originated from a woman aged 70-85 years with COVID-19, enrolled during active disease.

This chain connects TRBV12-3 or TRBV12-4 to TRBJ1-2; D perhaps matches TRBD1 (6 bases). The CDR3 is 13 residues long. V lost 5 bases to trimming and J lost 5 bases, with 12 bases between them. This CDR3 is CASSREGVYGYTF. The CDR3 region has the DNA TGTGCCAGCAGTCGAGAGGGGGTATATGGCTACACCTTC.

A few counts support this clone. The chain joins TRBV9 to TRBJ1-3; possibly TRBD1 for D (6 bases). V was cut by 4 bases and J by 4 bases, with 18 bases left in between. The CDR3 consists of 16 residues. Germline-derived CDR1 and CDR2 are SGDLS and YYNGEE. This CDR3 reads CASSFAGAGEGNTIYF. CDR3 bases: TGTGCCAGCAGCTTTGCGGGGGCTGGGGAAGGAAACACCATATATTTT.

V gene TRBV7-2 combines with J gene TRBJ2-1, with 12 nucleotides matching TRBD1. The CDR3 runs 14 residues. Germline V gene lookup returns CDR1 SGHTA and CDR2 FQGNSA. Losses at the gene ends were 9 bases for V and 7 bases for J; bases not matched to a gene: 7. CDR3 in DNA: TGTGCCAGTGCGGGACAGGGGGCCGGGAATGAGCAGTTCTTC. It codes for CASAGQGAGNEQFF. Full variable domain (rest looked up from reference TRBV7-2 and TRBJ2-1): GAGVSQSPSNKVTEKGKDVELRCDPISGHTALYWYRQSLGQGLEFLIYFQGNSAPDKSGLPSDRFSAERTGGSVSTLTIQRTQQEDSAVYLCASAGQGAGNEQFFGPGTRLTVL.

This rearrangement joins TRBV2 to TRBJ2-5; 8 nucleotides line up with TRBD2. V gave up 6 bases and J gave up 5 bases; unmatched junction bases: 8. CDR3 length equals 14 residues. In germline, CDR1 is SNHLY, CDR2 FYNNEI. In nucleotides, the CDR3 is TGTGCCAGCAGGACCGGACTAGCCTCCGAGACCCAGTACTTC. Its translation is CASRTGLASETQYF.

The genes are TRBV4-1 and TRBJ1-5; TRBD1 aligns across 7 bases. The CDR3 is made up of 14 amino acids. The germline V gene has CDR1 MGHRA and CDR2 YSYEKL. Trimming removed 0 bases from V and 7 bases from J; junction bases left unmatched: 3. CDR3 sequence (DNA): TGCGCCAGCAGCCAAGAAGGGGACAGACAGCCCCAGCATTTT. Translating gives CASSQEGDRQPQHF.

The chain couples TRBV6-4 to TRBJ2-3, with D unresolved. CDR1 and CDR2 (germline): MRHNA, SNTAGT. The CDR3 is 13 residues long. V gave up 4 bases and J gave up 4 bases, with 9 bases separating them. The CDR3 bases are TGTGCCAGCAGTGCCGCAGAATCAGATACGCAGTATTTT. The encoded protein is CASSAAESDTQYF.

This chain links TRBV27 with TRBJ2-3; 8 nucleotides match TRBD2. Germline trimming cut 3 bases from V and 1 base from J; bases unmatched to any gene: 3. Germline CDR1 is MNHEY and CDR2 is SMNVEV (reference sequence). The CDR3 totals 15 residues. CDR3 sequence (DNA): TGTGCCAGCAGTTTGGAGGGACTAGGCACAGATACGCAGTATTTT. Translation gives CASSLEGLGTDTQYF.

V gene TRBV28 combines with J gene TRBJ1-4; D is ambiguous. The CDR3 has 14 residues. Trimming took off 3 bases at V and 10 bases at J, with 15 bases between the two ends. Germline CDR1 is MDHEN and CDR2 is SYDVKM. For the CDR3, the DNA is TGTGCCAGCAGTTTGCCGAACGACGGAGGAAAACTGTTTTTT. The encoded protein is CASSLPNDGGKLFF. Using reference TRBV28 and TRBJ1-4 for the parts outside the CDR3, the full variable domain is DVKVTQSSRYLVKRTGEKVFLECVQDMDHENMFWYRQDPGLGLRLIYFSYDVKMKEKGDIPEGYSVSREKKERFSLILESASTNQTSMYLCASSLPNDGGKLFFGSGTQLSVL.

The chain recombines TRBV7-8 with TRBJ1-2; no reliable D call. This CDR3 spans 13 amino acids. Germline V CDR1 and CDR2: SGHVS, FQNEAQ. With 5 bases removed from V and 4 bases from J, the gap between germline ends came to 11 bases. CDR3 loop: CASSTRQAYGYTF. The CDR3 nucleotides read TGTGCCAGCAGCACCCGACAAGCCTATGGCTACACCTTC.